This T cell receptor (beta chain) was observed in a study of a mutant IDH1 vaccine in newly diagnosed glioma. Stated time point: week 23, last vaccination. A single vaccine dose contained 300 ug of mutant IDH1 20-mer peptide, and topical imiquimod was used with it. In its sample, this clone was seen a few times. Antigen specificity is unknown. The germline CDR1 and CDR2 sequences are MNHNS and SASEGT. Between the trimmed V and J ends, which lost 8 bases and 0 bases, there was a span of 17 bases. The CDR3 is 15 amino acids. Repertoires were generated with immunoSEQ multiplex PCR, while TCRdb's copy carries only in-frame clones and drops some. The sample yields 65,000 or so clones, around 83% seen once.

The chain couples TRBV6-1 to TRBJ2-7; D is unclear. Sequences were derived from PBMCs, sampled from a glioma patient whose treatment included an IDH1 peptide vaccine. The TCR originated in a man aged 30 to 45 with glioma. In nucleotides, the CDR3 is TGTGCCAGCTTCCCCCCCTCCCGGGTCTCCTACGAGCAGTACTTC. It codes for CASFPPSRVSYEQYF.